The text below deals with one T cell receptor (beta chain). Its specificity is not known. This could be a read error, since a much larger clone is one nucleotide away. This CDR3 is built from 14 residues. CDR1 LNHDA and CDR2 SQIVND come from the germline V gene (reference sequence). V was pared by 10 bases and J by 4 bases, with 16 bases between. Transcripts of RNA were the source for amplifying TCR beta CDR3 regions. The library came from an HTBI-primed first-round RT-PCR and a second-round multiplex PCR. TCRdb redid the calling of the multiplex PCR reads with MiXCR, one entry per CDR3 protein. The repertoire holds approximately 410,000 distinct CDR3 sequences, with over 15% as singletons. The source of the sample is a study of Graves' ophthalmopathy and Graves' hyperthyroidism. Study overall: Untreated patients at initial diagnosis provided peripheral blood.

Serum thyroxine and TRAb, along with clinical symptoms, thyroid ultrasound and orbital computed tomography, were what diagnosis relied on. Overall study findings and caveats: The authors also found most expanded thyroid clonotypes above 0.001 frequency in blood.

The sample consisted of peripheral blood. The genes are TRBV19 and TRBJ2-2; either TRBD1 or TRBD2 may fit D (6 bases each). The sequence came from a woman aged 18-29 years with stable Graves' hyperthyroidism. CDR3 in amino acids: CATRFRGGTGELFF. In nucleotides, the CDR3 is TGTGCCACTCGTTTCAGGGGAGGCACCGGGGAGCTGTTTTTT.